The entry that follows covers one TCR beta chain sequence. This sample is drawn from a study of cytomegalovirus exposure and HLA in healthy donors. Germline values: CDR1 SEHNR, CDR2 FQNEAQ (reference sequence). The CDR3 is made up of 15 amino acids. Trimming took 5 bases from V and 1 from J; bases not matched to a gene: 5. The PCR contained 60 Vbeta and 13 Jbeta primers. Profiled with immunoSEQ multiplex PCR; TCRdb holds only in-frame clones, not every one. The profile shows some 150,000 clones, about 78% of them singletons. This TCR derives from a man aged 18-30 years in good health and CMV-seronegative. The chain is built from TRBV7-9 and TRBJ1-1; 9 bases are shared with TRBD1. Sequenced: PBMCs. The CDR3 spells CASSVRQGGNTEAFF. CDR3 nucleotides: TGTGCCAGCAGCGTGCGACAGGGGGGGAACACTGAAGCTTTCTTT.